A selection of T cell receptor beta chains follows, all from one sample in a study of technical replicates of blood from several donors. Data came from immunoSEQ multiplex PCR; TCRdb stores just in-frame clones and leaves some out. The sample lists about 83,000 clones; over 75% were seen once. Material for sequencing was T cells isolated from PBMCs. The receptors stem from a human donor in good health. Each CDR3 is given with its conserved first and last residue. Fields, in order: D gene, V gene, J gene, clone size, CDR3 DNA, CDR3 protein. The D gene is left open where the match is weak. Size values are once, few and many counts, or a class for expanded clones, and some rows have none.

NA	TRBV7-8	TRBJ2-3	NA	TGTGCCAGCAGCTTAGCCATCTTTACTCGGGAGCTAACGGATACGCAGTATTTT	CASSLAIFTRELTDTQYF
TRBD1	TRBV4-2	TRBJ1-5	NA	TGTGCCAGCAGCCAAGATCTCCTCAGGGGGGACAGGATTGTACCTCAGCCCCAGCATTTT	CASSQDLLRGDRIVPQPQHF
NA	TRBV5-6	TRBJ1-4	NA	TGTGCCAGCAGCTTGCTCGGGGCTAATGAAAAACTGTTTTTT	CASSLLGANEKLFF
TRBD2	TRBV30	TRBJ2-3	NA	TGTGCCTGGAGGGTGCGGGGGGAAGGGAATACGCAGTATTTT	CAWRVRGEGNTQYF
TRBD1	TRBV19	TRBJ1-1	once	TGTGCCAGTAGTATAAACGCAGGGGGGAACACTGAAGCTTTCTTT	CASSINAGGNTEAFF
TRBD1	TRBV7-3	TRBJ2-1	NA	TGTGCCAGCAGCCTAAACAGGGGAAAGGGGAATGAGCAGTTCTTC	CASSLNRGKGNEQFF
NA	TRBV19	TRBJ2-5	NA	TGTGCCAGTAGTATTCGGGAGACCCAGTACTTC	CASSIRETQYF
NA	TRBV6-6	TRBJ1-5	NA	TGTGCCAGCAGTTACATCTCAGGCGCCGGACAGCCCCAGCATTTT	CASSYISGAGQPQHF
TRBD1	TRBV6-6	TRBJ2-7	once	TGTGCCAGCAGTCAGCGACAGGGGCTCGACCACGAGCAGTACTTC	CASSQRQGLDHEQYF
NA	TRBV15	TRBJ2-1	few	TGTGCCACCAGCAGTGAAATCCTACACAGCTACAATGAGCAGTTCTTC	CATSSEILHSYNEQFF
NA	TRBV5-1	TRBJ2-5	once	TGCGCCAGCAGCTCCGGGTTCCAAGAGACCCAGTACTTC	CASSSGFQETQYF
TRBD1	TRBV9	TRBJ2-7	NA	TGTGCCAGCAGCGCGGGGACAGGGAACTACGAGCAGTACTTC	CASSAGTGNYEQYF
NA	TRBV25-1	TRBJ1-5	NA	TGTGCCAGCAGTCCCCCAGGGTCCGGCAATCAGCCCCAGCATTTT	CASSPPGSGNQPQHF
NA	TRBV5-1	TRBJ2-7	NA	TGCGCCAGCAGCTTAGGACAGAGCTACGAGCAGTACTTC	CASSLGQSYEQYF
TRBD1	TRBV7-9	TRBJ2-3	NA	TGTGCCAGCAGCTTCGGACAGGGAGTATCAGATACGCAGTATTTT	CASSFGQGVSDTQYF
TRBD2	TRBV7-8	TRBJ2-1	once	TGTGCCAGCAGCTTAGCCACAAGCGGGGGTGAGCAGTTCTTC	CASSLATSGGEQFF
NA	TRBV4-3	TRBJ2-7	NA	TGCGCCAGCAGCCAAGTTTGGACTTCGGGGTACGAGCAGTACTTC	CASSQVWTSGYEQYF
NA	TRBV12-5	TRBJ1-1	NA	TGTGCTACCCACGGAGGGAGCACTGAAGCTTTCTTT	CATHGGSTEAFF
NA	TRBV18	TRBJ1-3	NA	TGTGCCAGCTCACTGGACAGTTTCTCTGGAAACACCATATATTTT	CASSLDSFSGNTIYF
TRBD2	TRBV7-3	TRBJ2-1	NA	TGTGCCAGCAGCTCCACTAGCGGGAAGAGGAATGAGCAGTTCTTC	CASSSTSGKRNEQFF